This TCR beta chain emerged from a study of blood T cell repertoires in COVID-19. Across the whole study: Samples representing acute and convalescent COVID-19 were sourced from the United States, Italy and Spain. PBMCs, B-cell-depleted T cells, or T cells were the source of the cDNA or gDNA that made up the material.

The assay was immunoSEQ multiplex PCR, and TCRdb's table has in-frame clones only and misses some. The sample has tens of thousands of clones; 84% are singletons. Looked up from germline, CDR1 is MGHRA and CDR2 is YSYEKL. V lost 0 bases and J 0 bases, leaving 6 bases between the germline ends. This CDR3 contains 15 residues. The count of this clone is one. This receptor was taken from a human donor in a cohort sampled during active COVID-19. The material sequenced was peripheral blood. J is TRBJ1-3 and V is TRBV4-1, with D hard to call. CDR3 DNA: TGCGCCAGCAGCCAAGATCCCAGCTCTGGAAACACCATATATTTT. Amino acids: CASSQDPSSGNTIYF.